This TCR beta chain was sequenced for a study of beta chain features in type 1 diabetes. The ends were cut back, 3 bases at V and 4 bases at J, with 16 bases in the middle. CDR1 is MNHEY and CDR2 is SMNVEV in the germline V gene (reference sequence). The CDR3 spans 15 residues. Expressed TCRB transcripts got sequenced, as all isolated RNA was reverse transcribed. Regulatory, naive and central memory T cell samples averaged about 3.57 million reads. Assay: immunoSEQ multiplex PCR; the TCRdb copy retains only in-frame clones and omits some. The sample shows under 350,000 clones, 7.5% to 9.5% of them seen only once.

The chain carries TRBV27 and TRBJ2-7; D is possibly TRBD2 (7 bases). This receptor was obtained from a woman under 30 in good health. The sequenced material came from central memory CD4+ T cells from blood. DNA for the CDR3: TGTGCCAGCAGTTTGCTTAGGGGGGGAGGATACGAGCAGTACTTC. It translates to CASSLLRGGGYEQYF.